This is a list of T cell receptor beta chains from one sample in a study of blood T cell repertoires in COVID-19. The assay was immunoSEQ multiplex PCR, and TCRdb's table has in-frame clones only and misses some. Among about 330,000 clones listed, 75% to 90% were seen once. Sequenced: PBMCs or T cells enriched from blood (not recorded which). The receptors stem from a man under 40 who had recovered from COVID-19. Each CDR3 is given with its conserved first and last residue. The order of the fields is V gene, J gene, D gene, clone size, CDR3 DNA, CDR3 protein. A D gene is named only where the DNA matches it firmly. Not every row has a clone size; where given, it reads once, few, many or a size class.

TRBV7-2	TRBJ1-2	TRBD1	NA	TGTGCCAGCAGCTTAGCCGGGACAGACTATGGCTACACCTTC	CASSLAGTDYGYTF
TRBV10-3	TRBJ2-3	TRBD2	NA	TGTGCCATAGGGACTAGCGGGGTCGCAGATACGCAGTATTTT	CAIGTSGVADTQYF
TRBV30	TRBJ1-6	NA	NA	TGTGCCTGGAGAGGCAGGGCGGGGAGCTCCTATAATTCACCCCTCCACTTT	CAWRGRAGSSYNSPLHF
TRBV28	TRBJ2-5	TRBD1	NA	TGTGCCAGCAGGGAACAGGGGAAAGAGACCCAGTACTTC	CASREQGKETQYF
TRBV28	TRBJ2-7	NA	NA	TGTGCCAGCAGTCCTTCGGGGTTCTACGAGCAGTACTTC	CASSPSGFYEQYF
TRBV7-2	TRBJ2-2	NA	once	TGTGCCAGCAACAGGTTTAACACCGGGGAGCTGTTTTTT	CASNRFNTGELFF
TRBV6-1	TRBJ2-5	NA	NA	TGTGCCAGCAGTGAAGGCAGGGTCCAGACCCAGTACTTC	CASSEGRVQTQYF
TRBV3-1/TRBV3-2	TRBJ2-2	TRBD1	NA	TGTGCCAGCAGCCGGGACAGTTCCAGGGGGGAGCTGTTTTTT	CASSRDSSRGELFF
TRBV5-1	TRBJ2-2	NA	NA	TGCGCCAGCAGCTTTACGGGATCCACCGGGGAGCTGTTTTTT	CASSFTGSTGELFF
TRBV5-1	TRBJ1-6	TRBD1	NA	TGCGCCAGCAAGGAGGGGGCTGATTCACCCCTCCACTTT	CASKEGADSPLHF
TRBV10-3	TRBJ2-1	TRBD1	NA	TGTGCCATCAGTGATGCAGGGGGCTCCTACAATGAGCAGTTCTTC	CAISDAGGSYNEQFF
TRBV6-5	TRBJ1-4	TRBD1	NA	TGTGCCAGCAGTTACTCGGACAGGGCGTCCGAAAAACTGTTTTTT	CASSYSDRASEKLFF
TRBV30	TRBJ1-2	TRBD1	few	TGTGCCTGTACAGATTTTAGGGCAGGGGGCCTGGGCTACACCTTC	CACTDFRAGGLGYTF
TRBV2	TRBJ1-4	TRBD1	NA	TGTGCCAGCAGTGAATGGAGACAGGGGGCTGAAAAACTGTTTTTT	CASSEWRQGAEKLFF
TRBV27	TRBJ1-1	TRBD1	NA	TGTGCCAGCAGTTCAAGTCTCCAGGGGGCCTTTTGGATCACTGAAGCTTTCTTT	CASSSSLQGAFWITEAFF
TRBV6-5	TRBJ1-5	TRBD1	NA	TGTGCCAGCAGTTACTCGGGGACAGATAATCAGCCCCAGCATTTT	CASSYSGTDNQPQHF
TRBV7-9	TRBJ2-2	NA	few	TGTGCCAGCAGCTTTTTGGCAGGGGCGAACACCGGGGAGCTGTTTTTT	CASSFLAGANTGELFF
TRBV18	TRBJ1-1	NA	NA	TGTGCCAGCTCACCAGGTGAGGAAGCTTTCTTT	CASSPGEEAFF
TRBV19	TRBJ1-2	NA	NA	TGTGCCAGTAGTATCCAGGGGATCAACTATGGCTACACCTTC	CASSIQGINYGYTF
TRBV4-1	TRBJ2-1	TRBD2	NA	TGCGCCAGCAGCCAAGCCCGAGCGGGGGTTAATGAGCAGTTCTTC	CASSQARAGVNEQFF